The 17 T cell receptor beta chains listed next were all sequenced from one sample in a study of identical twins. TCRdb re-called the 5' RACE reads with MiXCR, one entry per CDR3 protein. The data contain under 300,000 distinct CDR3 sequences, around 15% of them singletons. Sequencing was carried out using memory (CD45RO+) T cells sorted from blood. The receptors originated from a woman younger than 30 in good health.

The chain uses TRBV25-1 and TRBJ1-1; D is unresolved. The CDR3 sequence is 14 residues long. Germline CDR1 is MGHDK and CDR2 is SYGVNS. V lost 0 bases to trimming and J lost 5 bases, with 10 bases between them. The CDR3 nucleotides read TGTGCCAGCAGTGAATACGGGGAAAAAACTGAAGCTTTCTTT. It yields the protein CASSEYGEKTEAFF.

The V call is TRBV2, the J call TRBJ1-1, with a weak D call TRBD1 (5 bases). Germline assignment: CDR1 SNHLY and CDR2 FYNNEI. Between the trimmed V and J ends, which lost 6 bases and 11 bases, there was a span of 10 bases. The CDR3 sequence is 10 residues long. The chain's CDR3 is CASRGTVAFF. DNA for the CDR3: TGTGCCAGCAGGGGGACTGTGGCTTTCTTT. The full variable domain, its missing parts supplied by reference TRBV2 and TRBJ1-1, is EPEVTQTPSHQVTQMGQEVILRCVPISNHLYFYWYRQILGQKVEFLVSFYNNEISEKSEIFDDQFSVERPDGSNFTLKIRSTKLEDSAMYFCASRGTVAFFGQGTRLTVV.

This clonotype was seen only a few times. The chain joins TRBV6-1 to TRBJ2-7; D not resolved. The CDR3 length is 15 residues. Germline assignment: CDR1 MNHNS and CDR2 SASEGT. The V end lost 6 bases, the J end lost 1 base, and 16 bases lay between the germline ends. CDR3 DNA sequence: TGTGCCAGCAGCCAATATAATTGGGCTTCCTACGAGCAGTACTTC. Protein product: CASSQYNWASYEQYF.

This clonotype has at least ten counts. V is TRBV4-3 and J is TRBJ2-3; 10 nucleotides align to TRBD2. V lost 0 bases to trimming and J lost 6 bases; unmatched junction nucleotides: 12. Per germline, CDR1 LGHNA and CDR2 YSLEER. The CDR3 runs to 18 residues. CDR3 coding DNA: TGCGCCAGCAGCCAAGATTCATCGGCTAGCGGGAGCCTTGATACGCAGTATTTT. This codes for CASSQDSSASGSLDTQYF.

The chain recombines TRBV7-9 with TRBJ2-7, with D possibly TRBD2 on 5 matching bases. With 2 bases removed from V and 4 bases from J, the gap between germline ends came to 21 bases. The CDR3 spans 17 residues. CDR1 is SEHNR, CDR2 FQNEAQ, per germline (reference sequence). The CDR3 DNA reads TGTGCCAGCAGCTTAAACCCCGGGGAGCAGCGTAATTACGAGCAGTACTTC. It is translated as CASSLNPGEQRNYEQYF.

The rearrangement uses TRBV20-1 and TRBJ2-7; D is ambiguous. The CDR3 is made up of 13 amino acids. The germline gives CDR1 DFQATT, CDR2 SNEGSKA (reference sequence). V lost 6 bases and J 0 bases, leaving 12 bases between the germline ends. The CDR3 loop reads CSAPRTGSYEQYF. CDR3 coding DNA: TGCAGTGCACCCCGGACGGGCTCCTACGAGCAGTACTTC.

Only a few counts were recorded for this clonotype. The rearrangement uses TRBV10-3 and TRBJ2-3; TRBD2 might be the D (5 bases). In germline, CDR1 is ENHRY, CDR2 SYGVKD. V lost 8 bases and J lost 2, with 11 bases in between. The CDR3 consists of 13 residues. The CDR3: CAILGSTTDTQYF. The CDR3 DNA follows: TGTGCCATCTTAGGGAGTACCACAGATACGCAGTATTTT.

This clonotype occurred a few times. The chain couples TRBV5-6 to TRBJ1-2; D ambiguous. There are 13 residues in the CDR3. V gave up 7 bases and J gave up 7 bases, with 17 bases separating them. Germline loops: CDR1 SGHDT, CDR2 YYEEEE. This CDR3 is CASGPYRTGGYTF. The CDR3 nucleotides are TGTGCCAGCGGACCATACCGGACCGGTGGCTACACCTTC.

The chain uses TRBV27 and TRBJ1-1; D may be TRBD1 (5 bases). Germline V CDR1 and CDR2: MNHEY, SMNVEV (reference sequence). The CDR3 length is 15 residues. The germline V and J ends were trimmed by 2 bases and 5 bases, with 15 bases remaining between them. The CDR3 nucleotides are TGTGCCAGCAGTTTAGATGGTTTGGGGGGAACTGAAGCTTTCTTT. Its translation is CASSLDGLGGTEAFF.

The V gene is TRBV5-1, the J gene TRBJ2-3; D not certain. CDR3 length equals 13 residues. V shed 4 bases and J shed 1 base, with 7 bases lying between them. Germline assignment: CDR1 SGHRS and CDR2 YFSETQ. CDR3 nucleotide sequence: TGCGCCAGCAGCCCGACTCGCACAGATACGCAGTATTTT. This encodes CASSPTRTDTQYF. Looking up the rest from reference TRBV5-1 and TRBJ2-3 gives the full variable domain: KAGVTQTPRYLIKTRGQQVTLSCSPISGHRSVSWYQQTPGQGLQFLFEYFSETQRNKGNFPGRFSGRQFSNSRSEMNVSTLELGDSALYLCASSPTRTDTQYFGPGTRLTVL.

This clonotype was seen at least ten times. V is TRBV24-1 and J is TRBJ2-1; 7 nucleotides match TRBD2. The V and J ends lost 12 bases and 7 bases, in that order; junction bases with no gene match: 8. Per germline, CDR1 KGHDR and CDR2 SFDVKD. This CDR3 has 12 residues. Here the CDR3 reads CASAGAGNEQFF. CDR3 nucleotide sequence: TGTGCCTCCGCGGGAGCTGGTAATGAGCAGTTCTTC.

This clonotype was seen only a few times. J is TRBJ2-3 and V is TRBV12-3 or TRBV12-4; the match to TRBD2 covers 10 bases. Trimming took 11 bases from V and 4 from J; bases not matched to a gene: 21. This CDR3 has 18 residues. The chain's CDR3 is CAFSPRAGVAGGSDTQYF. Here the CDR3 DNA reads TGTGCCTTCAGTCCACGCGCTGGGGTAGCGGGGGGATCAGATACGCAGTATTTT.

This clonotype was seen ten or more times. This rearrangement joins TRBV7-2 to TRBJ1-1; D remains ambiguous. The germline V gene encodes CDR1 SGHTA and CDR2 FQGNSA. Trimming took 3 bases from V and 7 from J, leaving 12 bases between them. The CDR3 extends over 13 amino acids. CDR3 region: CASSFERAGEAFF. The CDR3 coding sequence is TGTGCCAGCAGCTTTGAACGGGCGGGTGAAGCTTTCTTT.

The chain employs TRBV29-1 and TRBJ1-1; no definite D call. This CDR3 region has 10 residues. The V end was cut by 5 bases, the J end by 8 bases, with 9 bases between. From germline, CDR1 is SQVTM and CDR2 ANQGSEA. DNA for the CDR3: TGCAGCGTTCGCTCGACAGAAGCTTTCTTT. This gives the protein CSVRSTEAFF.

This clonotype has a handful of counts. This chain links TRBV3-1 with TRBJ2-5; D remains ambiguous. The V and J ends lost 2 bases and 10 bases respectively, with 14 bases between them. The CDR3 consists of 13 residues. Germline CDR1 reads LGHDT; CDR2 reads YNNKEL (reference sequence). In DNA, the CDR3 is TGTGCCAGCAGCCAATACCTTGCTGTGGACCAGTACTTC. Its protein is CASSQYLAVDQYF.

In its sample, this clonotype was seen a few times. This chain uses TRBV10-2 with TRBJ1-2, with unresolved D. The length of the CDR3 is 14 residues. CDR1 is WSHSY and CDR2 is SAAADI in the germline V gene. V gave up 3 bases and J gave up 5 bases, with 13 bases separating them. CDR3 sequence reads: CASSEWGVGYGYTF. The CDR3 coding sequence is TGCGCCAGCAGTGAATGGGGAGTAGGGTATGGCTACACCTTC.

This chain links TRBV11-2 with TRBJ1-1; maybe TRBD1 (5 bases). There are 13 residues in the CDR3. Germline V lookup: CDR1 SGHAT, CDR2 FQNNGV. V lost 8 bases and J lost 4, with 14 bases in between. The CDR3 nucleotides are TGTGCCAGCTGCCCTACGAGGGGCACTGAAGCTTTCTTT. Protein product: CASCPTRGTEAFF.